This T cell receptor beta chain was recorded in a study of T cells in localized non-small cell lung cancer. The CDR3 has 13 amino acids. In germline, CDR1 is MNHNS, CDR2 SASEGT. Trimming cost V 8 bases and J 8 bases, with 13 bases left between them. This table comes from immunoSEQ multiplex PCR, and its TCRdb copy is limited to in-frame clones, with some not included. The table records about 59,000 clones, about 87% of them present only once. The origin of this receptor is a man aged 40-75 years with stage I squamous cell lung carcinoma. The sample consisted of peripheral blood, taken before any cancer treatment. V usage is TRBV6-1 and J usage is TRBJ1-6; D uncertain. The DNA for the CDR3 is TGTGCCAGCCACTCAGTGTTGGATTCACCCCTCCACTTT. This sequence encodes CASHSVLDSPLHF.